Presented here are 24 T cell receptor beta chains from one specimen sequenced in a study of cytomegalovirus exposure and HLA in healthy donors. Amplification used 60 Vbeta primers and 13 Jbeta primers. Assay used: immunoSEQ multiplex PCR; TCRdb lists only in-frame clones, some missing. The sample lists 150,000 to 200,000 clones, roughly 80% occurring once. The sample consisted of PBMCs. Receptors originate from a woman in her twenties or thirties in good health and CMV-seronegative.

The J gene is TRBJ2-7, the V gene TRBV5-4; D gene uncertain. CDR1 and CDR2 (germline): SGHNT, YYREEE (reference sequence). V was clipped by 0 bases and J by 4 bases, with 11 bases between them. The CDR3 length is 14 residues. The CDR3: CASSLVGRPYEQYF. Written as DNA, the CDR3 is TGTGCCAGCAGCTTGGTTGGCAGGCCTTACGAGCAGTACTTC. Full variable domain (missing parts from reference TRBV5-4 and TRBJ2-7): ETGVTQSPTHLIKTRGQQVTLRCSSQSGHNTVSWYQQALGQGPQFIFQYYREEENGRGNFPPRFSGLQFPNYSSELNVNALELDDSALYLCASSLVGRPYEQYFGPGTRLTVT.

The chain has TRBV9 and TRBJ2-5, with 12 nucleotides matching TRBD2. The CDR3 totals 15 residues. The germline V gene has CDR1 SGDLS and CDR2 YYNGEE. The V segment lost 3 bases and the J segment 5 bases; nucleotides outside the gene matches: 5. CDR3 coding DNA: TGTGCCAGCAGCGCGATAGGACTAGCGGGGGAGACCCAGTACTTC. This translates into CASSAIGLAGETQYF. Full variable domain (missing parts from reference TRBV9 and TRBJ2-5): DSGVTQTPKHLITATGQRVTLRCSPRSGDLSVYWYQQSLDQGLQFLIQYYNGEERAKGNILERFSAQQFPDLHSELNLSSLELGDSALYFCASSAIGLAGETQYFGPGTRLLVL.

V gene TRBV6-5 combines with J gene TRBJ1-1; 7 nucleotides line up with TRBD1. Trimming at V came to 8 bases and at J to 3 bases, leaving 0 bases not matched to a gene. The CDR3 is 11 amino acids. Germline values: CDR1 MNHEY, CDR2 SVGAGI. The CDR3 DNA is TGTGCCAGCGGGACAGACACTGAAGCTTTCTTT. Protein sequence: CASGTDTEAFF.

The chain carries TRBV30 and TRBJ2-6; D is possibly TRBD1 (5 bases). Germline values: CDR1 GTSNPN, CDR2 SVGIG (reference sequence). This CDR3 spans 17 amino acids. Deletions cut 0 bases from V and 1 base from J, with 13 bases between. The CDR3 sequence is CAWSVTGGPSGANVLTF. CDR3 coding DNA: TGTGCCTGGAGTGTAACAGGTGGACCTTCTGGGGCCAACGTCCTGACTTTC. The whole variable domain, remainder taken from reference TRBV30 and TRBJ2-6, is SQTIHQWPATLVQPVGSPLSLECTVEGTSNPNLYWYRQAAGRGLQLLFYSVGIGQISSEVPQNLSASRPQDRQFILSSKKLLLSDSGFYLCAWSVTGGPSGANVLTFGAGSRLTVL.

This clone was recorded a few times. The CDR3 DNA reads TGTGCCAGCAGTGAAGCCGGGACAGATACGCAGTATTTT. Amino acids: CASSEAGTDTQYF. The chain couples TRBV25-1 to TRBJ2-3; no clear D gene. In germline, CDR1 is MGHDK, CDR2 SYGVNS. The CDR3 is made up of 13 amino acids. V was clipped by 2 bases and J by 3 bases, with 6 bases between them.

The chain combines TRBV5-1 with TRBJ2-1; TRBD2 aligns across 14 bases. Trimming removed 7 bases from V and 3 bases from J; junction bases left unmatched: 18. This CDR3 comprises 20 residues. CDR1 and CDR2 from the germline V gene are SGHRS and YFSETQ. This CDR3 is CASQGTSGGRELDVYNEQFF. The CDR3 DNA reads as TGCGCCAGCCAGGGGACTAGCGGGGGCCGCGAACTAGACGTCTACAATGAGCAGTTCTTC. The entire variable domain, with the rest obtained from reference TRBV5-1 and TRBJ2-1, is as follows: KAGVTQTPRYLIKTRGQQVTLSCSPISGHRSVSWYQQTPGQGLQFLFEYFSETQRNKGNFPGRFSGRQFSNSRSEMNVSTLELGDSALYLCASQGTSGGRELDVYNEQFFGPGTRLTVL.

The J gene is TRBJ2-6, the V gene TRBV6-5, with D maybe TRBD1 (5 bases). CDR1 is MNHEY and CDR2 is SVGAGI in the germline V gene. V gave up 4 bases and J gave up 2 bases, with 9 bases separating them. This CDR3 spans 15 amino acids. CDR3 residues: CASSLDRPGANVLTF. Written as DNA, the CDR3 is TGTGCCAGCAGTTTAGACAGACCTGGGGCCAACGTCCTGACTTTC.

In the case of this clone: The junction differs from germline at one of its ends, possibly a read error. The rearrangement links TRBV5-1 to TRBJ2-6; 10 bases are shared with TRBD2. Germline-derived CDR1 and CDR2 are SGHRS and YFSETQ. The CDR3 loop spans 18 amino acids. CDR3: CASSVGAGGPAGANGLTF. In DNA, the CDR3 is TGCGCCAGCAGCGTGGGAGCGGGGGGGCCGGCTGGGGCCAACGGCCTGACTTTC. Supplemented by reference TRBV5-1 and TRBJ2-6, the full variable domain reads KAGVTQTPRYLIKTRGQQVTLSCSPISGHRSVSWYQQTPGQGLQFLFEYFSETQRNKGNFPGRFSGRQFSNSRSEMNVSTLELGDSALYLCASSVGAGGPAGANGLTFGAGSRLTVL.

The chain joins TRBV30 to TRBJ2-2, with 7 bases fitting TRBD2. Unmatched junction bases numbered 4, after V lost 5 bases and J lost 1 base. The CDR3 sequence is 14 residues long. Germline-derived CDR1 and CDR2 are GTSNPN and SVGIG (reference sequence). The CDR3 DNA sequence: TGTGCCTGGCACGGACTAGAGAACACCGGGGAGCTGTTTTTT. Its protein product is CAWHGLENTGELFF.

As for this clone: Given a far larger clone just one base away, this is likely a sequencing read error. The CDR3 region has the DNA TGTGCCAGCAGCTCCCAGGGCAACACTGAAGCTTTCTTT. Encoded protein: CASSSQGNTEAFF. V usage is TRBV28 and J usage is TRBJ1-1; the D gene is possibly TRBD1 (5 bases). Germline V gene sequence: CDR1 MDHEN, CDR2 SYDVKM. This CDR3 is built from 13 residues. The V and J ends lost 6 bases and 2 bases respectively, with 10 bases between them.

This sequence joins TRBV28 and TRBJ1-1; 9 positions agree with TRBD1. J lost 0 bases, V lost 8 bases, and 13 bases had no gene match. The germline V gene encodes CDR1 MDHEN and CDR2 SYDVKM. This CDR3 contains 17 residues. The CDR3 here is CASSAPGQGPMNTEAFF. The CDR3 nucleotides are TGTGCCAGCTCGGCCCCGGGACAGGGCCCTATGAACACTGAAGCTTTCTTT.

The chain carries TRBV19 and TRBJ1-1; TRBD1 matches at 8 bases. Looked up from germline, CDR1 is LNHDA and CDR2 is SQIVND (reference sequence). V lost 4 bases and J lost 1; bases outside the gene matches: 17. This CDR3 comprises 19 residues. The CDR3, as DNA: TGTGCCAGTAGTACCGGGACAGGCCTTTTCTATATTCCGAACACTGAAGCTTTCTTT. This gives the protein CASSTGTGLFYIPNTEAFF.

V is TRBV7-9 and J is TRBJ2-5, with D maybe TRBD1 (6 bases). V lost 7 bases and J lost 3, with 15 bases in between. CDR1 is SEHNR, CDR2 FQNEAQ, per germline (reference sequence). The length of the CDR3 is 14 residues. In nucleotides, the CDR3 is TGTGCCAGCATCTTGGCAGGGGCGAAAGAGACCCAGTACTTC. Amino acid sequence: CASILAGAKETQYF.

This chain joins TRBV5-4 and TRBJ2-5; 11 bases are a match to TRBD2. V shed 4 bases, J shed 5 bases, and the junction held 10 bases outside the gene matches. The germline V gene has CDR1 SGHNT and CDR2 YYREEE (reference sequence). The CDR3 consists of 16 residues. CDR3 in DNA: TGTGCCAGCAGCCCAAAGACTAGCGGGGAGGGGGAGACCCAGTACTTC. It yields the protein CASSPKTSGEGETQYF.

Regarding this clone: This sample also contains other DNA sequences that code for the same CDR3. V usage is TRBV11-2 and J usage is TRBJ1-4; TRBD1 matches at 10 bases. This CDR3 is built from 15 residues. In germline, CDR1 is SGHAT, CDR2 FQNNGV. Trimming took 5 bases from V and 8 from J; bases not matched to a gene: 8. CDR3 region: CASSTRQGAWEKLFF. The CDR3, as DNA: TGTGCCAGCAGCACCCGACAGGGGGCTTGGGAAAAACTGTTTTTT. The variable domain in full, completed from reference TRBV11-2 and TRBJ1-4, reads EAGVAQSPRYKIIEKRQSVAFWCNPISGHATLYWYQQILGQGPKLLIQFQNNGVVDDSQLPKDRFSAERLKGVDSTLKIQPAKLEDSAVYLCASSTRQGAWEKLFFGSGTQLSVL.

This chain connects TRBV7-2 to TRBJ2-4, with D possibly being TRBD1 (7 bases). The CDR3 consists of 16 residues. V was clipped by 1 base and J by 1 base, with 11 bases between them. CDR1 SGHTA and CDR2 FQGNSA come from the germline V gene. The CDR3 loop reads CASSLGAGGAKNIQYF. Written as DNA, the CDR3 is TGTGCCAGCAGCTTAGGGGCAGGGGGGGCCAAAAACATTCAGTACTTC.

The V call is TRBV2, the J call TRBJ1-6, with D unclear. There are 13 residues in the CDR3. Germline V CDR1 and CDR2: SNHLY, FYNNEI. V was shortened by 2 bases and J by 6 bases, with 5 bases between the two germline ends. CDR3 sequence reads: CASSEPLNSPLHF. CDR3 nucleotides: TGTGCCAGCAGTGAACCCCTTAATTCACCCCTCCACTTT.

V and J are TRBV5-1 and TRBJ1-4; 9 nucleotides agree with TRBD1. CDR1 SGHRS and CDR2 YFSETQ come from the germline V gene. The J segment lost 8 bases and the V segment lost 4 bases, leaving 9 bases of the junction unmatched. The CDR3 spans 15 residues. CDR3 sequence (DNA): TGCGCCAGCAGCAGGGGGACAGGGCGGAGGGAAAAACTGTTTTTT. Its translation: CASSRGTGRREKLFF. The full variable domain, completed using reference TRBV5-1 and TRBJ1-4, is KAGVTQTPRYLIKTRGQQVTLSCSPISGHRSVSWYQQTPGQGLQFLFEYFSETQRNKGNFPGRFSGRQFSNSRSEMNVSTLELGDSALYLCASSRGTGRREKLFFGSGTQLSVL.

This clone was detected once. The chain links TRBV6-4 to TRBJ1-6; D possibly corresponds to TRBD1 (5 bases). The CDR3 sequence is 14 residues long. Germline V gene data show CDR1 as MRHNA and CDR2 as SNTAGT. Deletions cut 0 bases from V and 10 bases from J, with 10 bases between. The CDR3 sequence: CASSDSGGDSPLHF. CDR3 bases: TGTGCCAGCAGTGACTCGGGGGGGGACTCACCCCTCCACTTT.

This clone has a handful of counts. The genes are TRBV7-6 and TRBJ1-1; D gene unclear. This CDR3 region has 13 residues. V lost 1 base, J lost 5 bases, and 8 bases lay in between. In germline, CDR1 is SGHVS, CDR2 FNYEAQ. The CDR3 spells CASSLVEGTEAFF. CDR3 coding DNA: TGTGCCAGCAGCTTAGTTGAGGGAACTGAAGCTTTCTTT.

In its sample, this clone was seen a few times. The chain carries TRBV6-1 and TRBJ2-7; 9 bases agree with TRBD1. CDR1 is MNHNS and CDR2 is SASEGT in the germline V gene. V lost 6 bases, J lost 1 base, and 4 bases stayed unmatched. The CDR3 spans 14 residues. CDR3 in amino acids: CASRWTGDSYEQYF. DNA for the CDR3: TGTGCCAGCAGATGGACAGGGGATTCCTACGAGCAGTACTTC.

This sequence joins TRBV7-3 and TRBJ2-3; TRBD2 is a possible D gene (5 bases). The CDR3 covers 15 residues. V shed 3 bases and J shed 1 base, with 11 bases lying between them. CDR1 is SGHTA, CDR2 FQGTGA, per germline. CDR3 in amino acids: CASSFGLSRTDTQYF. The CDR3 nucleotides are TGTGCCAGCAGCTTCGGACTCTCACGCACAGATACGCAGTATTTT.

The chain recombines TRBV29-1 with TRBJ2-2, with TRBD1 as a possible D gene (5 bases). CDR3 length equals 17 residues. V lost 5 bases and J lost 1, with 20 bases in between. Per the germline V gene, CDR1 is SQVTM and CDR2 is ANQGSEA. DNA of the CDR3: TGCAGCGTTACCGACCTCGAAGGGGCCGAGAACACCGGGGAGCTGTTTTTT. Translating gives CSVTDLEGAENTGELFF.

J is TRBJ1-5 and V is TRBV6-1; D not certain. The CDR3 runs 13 residues. With 5 bases removed from V and 0 bases from J, the gap between germline ends came to 5 bases. CDR1 MNHNS and CDR2 SASEGT come from the germline V gene. CDR3 in DNA: TGTGCCAGCAGTACATATAGCAATCAGCCCCAGCATTTT. Translated: CASSTYSNQPQHF.